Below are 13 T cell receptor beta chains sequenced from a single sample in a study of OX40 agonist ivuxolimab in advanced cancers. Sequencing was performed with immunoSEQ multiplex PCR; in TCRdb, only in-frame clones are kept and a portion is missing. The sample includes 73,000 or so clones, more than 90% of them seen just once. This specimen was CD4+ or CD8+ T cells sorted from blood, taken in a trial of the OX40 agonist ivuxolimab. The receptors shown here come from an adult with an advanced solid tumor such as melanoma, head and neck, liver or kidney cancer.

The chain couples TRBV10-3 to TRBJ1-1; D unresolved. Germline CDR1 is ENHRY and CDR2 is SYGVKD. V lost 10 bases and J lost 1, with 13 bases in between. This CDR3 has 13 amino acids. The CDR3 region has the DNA TGTGCCACCCTCGACCCCTGGAACACTGAAGCTTTCTTT. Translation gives CATLDPWNTEAFF.

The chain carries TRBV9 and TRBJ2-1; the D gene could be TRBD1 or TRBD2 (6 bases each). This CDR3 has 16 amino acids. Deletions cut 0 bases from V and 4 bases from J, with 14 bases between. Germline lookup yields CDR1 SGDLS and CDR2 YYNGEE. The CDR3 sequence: CASSVGGDTLYNEQFF. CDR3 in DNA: TGTGCCAGCAGCGTAGGGGGGGACACTTTATACAATGAGCAGTTCTTC.

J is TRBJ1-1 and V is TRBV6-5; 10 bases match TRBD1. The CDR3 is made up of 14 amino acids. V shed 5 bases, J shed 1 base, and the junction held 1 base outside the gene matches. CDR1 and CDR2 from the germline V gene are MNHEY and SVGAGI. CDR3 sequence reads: CASSRDRGNTEAFF. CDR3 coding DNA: TGTGCCAGCAGTCGGGACAGGGGGAACACTGAAGCTTTCTTT.

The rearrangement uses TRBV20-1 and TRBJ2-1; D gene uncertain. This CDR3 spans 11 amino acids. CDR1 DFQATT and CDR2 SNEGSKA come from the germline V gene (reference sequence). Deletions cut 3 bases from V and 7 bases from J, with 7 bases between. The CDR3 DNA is TGCAGTGCTAGTGTGGGGAATGAGCAGTTCTTC. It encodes CSASVGNEQFF.

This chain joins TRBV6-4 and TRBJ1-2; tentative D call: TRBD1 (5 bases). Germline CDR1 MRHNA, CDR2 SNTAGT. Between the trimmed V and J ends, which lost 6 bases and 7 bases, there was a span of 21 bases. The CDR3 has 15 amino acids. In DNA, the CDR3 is TGTGCCAGCAGCATACCACGGGGCCCTCCTTCTGGCTACACCTTC. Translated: CASSIPRGPPSGYTF.

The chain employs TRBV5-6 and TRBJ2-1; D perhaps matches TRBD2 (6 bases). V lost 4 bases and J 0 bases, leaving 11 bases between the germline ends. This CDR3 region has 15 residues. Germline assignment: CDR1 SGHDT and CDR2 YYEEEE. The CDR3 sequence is CASSGGVSSYNEQFF. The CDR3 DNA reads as TGTGCCAGCAGCGGAGGGGTGAGCTCCTACAATGAGCAGTTCTTC.

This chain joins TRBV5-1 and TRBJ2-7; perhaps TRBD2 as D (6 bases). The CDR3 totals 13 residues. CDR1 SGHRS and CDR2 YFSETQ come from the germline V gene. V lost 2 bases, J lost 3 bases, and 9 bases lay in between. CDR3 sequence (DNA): TGCGCCAGCAGCTTCGGGAGTCTCTACGAGCAGTACTTC. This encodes CASSFGSLYEQYF.

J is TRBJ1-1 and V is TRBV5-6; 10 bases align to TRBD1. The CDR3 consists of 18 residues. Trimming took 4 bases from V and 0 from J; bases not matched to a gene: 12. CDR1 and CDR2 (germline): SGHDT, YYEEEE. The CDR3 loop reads CASSPMGGQGGMNTEAFF. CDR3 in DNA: TGTGCCAGCAGCCCAATGGGTGGACAGGGGGGCATGAACACTGAAGCTTTCTTT.

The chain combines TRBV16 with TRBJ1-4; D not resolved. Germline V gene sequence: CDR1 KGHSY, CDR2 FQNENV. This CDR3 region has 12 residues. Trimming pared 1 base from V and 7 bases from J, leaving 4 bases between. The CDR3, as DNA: TGTGCCAGCAGCCAATTTGGTGAAAAACTGTTTTTT. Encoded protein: CASSQFGEKLFF. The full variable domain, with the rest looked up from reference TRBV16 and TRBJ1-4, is GEEVAQTPKHLVRGEGQKAKLYCAPIKGHSYVFWYQQVLKNEFKFLISFQNENVFDETGMPKERFSAKCLPNSPCSLEIQATKLEDSAVYFCASSQFGEKLFFGSGTQLSVL.

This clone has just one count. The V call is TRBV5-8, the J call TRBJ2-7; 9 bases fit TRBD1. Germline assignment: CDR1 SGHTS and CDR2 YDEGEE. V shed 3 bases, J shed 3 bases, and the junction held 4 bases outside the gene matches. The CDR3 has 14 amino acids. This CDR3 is CASSWTGDGYEQYF. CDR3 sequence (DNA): TGTGCCAGCAGCTGGACAGGGGACGGCTACGAGCAGTACTTC.

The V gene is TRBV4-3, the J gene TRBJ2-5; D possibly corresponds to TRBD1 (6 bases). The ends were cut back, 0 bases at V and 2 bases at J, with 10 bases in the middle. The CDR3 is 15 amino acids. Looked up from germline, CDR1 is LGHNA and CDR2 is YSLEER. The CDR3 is CASSQDSTGQETQYF. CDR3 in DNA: TGCGCCAGCAGCCAAGATAGCACAGGGCAAGAGACCCAGTACTTC.

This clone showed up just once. CDR3 protein: CASSALAGEGTGELFF. CDR3 coding DNA: TGTGCCAGCAGCGCGCTAGCGGGGGAGGGCACCGGGGAGCTGTTTTTT. V usage is TRBV9 and J usage is TRBJ2-2; TRBD2 aligns across 10 bases. Germline loops: CDR1 SGDLS, CDR2 YYNGEE. CDR3 length: 16 amino acids. The V segment lost 3 bases and the J segment 4 bases; nucleotides outside the gene matches: 6.

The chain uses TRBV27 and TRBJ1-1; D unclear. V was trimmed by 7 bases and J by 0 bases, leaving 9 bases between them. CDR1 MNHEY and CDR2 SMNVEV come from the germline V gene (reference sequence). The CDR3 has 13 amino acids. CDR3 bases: TGTGCCAGCAAATTCCAGCTGAACACTGAAGCTTTCTTT. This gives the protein CASKFQLNTEAFF.